This T cell receptor (beta chain) was sequenced during a study of T cells in Graves' hyperthyroidism and ophthalmopathy. About the research overall: Pretreatment peripheral blood was obtained at initial diagnosis. Study conclusions and caveats: A model of 13 V-J pairs discriminated ophthalmopathy from stable hyperthyroidism.

The CDR3 extends over 15 amino acids. Trimming stripped 6 bases from V and 2 bases from J, with 17 bases between. Per the germline V gene, CDR1 is KGHSH and CDR2 is LQKENI. Fresh peripheral blood, 10 ml, was the source of the PBMCs. The CDR3 regions of TCR beta were amplified from RNA transcripts. RT-PCR in the first round (using the HTBI primer set) targeted the TCR CDR3. TCRdb reprocessed the multiplex PCR reads via MiXCR and lists one record per CDR3 protein. The sample gives over 450,000 distinct CDR3 sequences, over 15% of which show up once; around 17% is in the top ten. For this clonotype: Its antigen remains unidentified.

Sequenced: blood. The sequence derives from a woman under 30 with Graves' ophthalmopathy. V usage is TRBV18 and J usage is TRBJ2-7; TRBD1 might be the D (6 bases). The CDR3 here is CASSRSRQETYEQYF. DNA for the CDR3: TGTGCCAGCTCCCGTTCGAGACAGGAGACCTACGAGCAGTACTTC. The full variable domain, completed using reference TRBV18 and TRBJ2-7, is NAGVMQNPRHLVRRRGQEARLRCSPMKGHSHVYWYRQLPEEGLKFMVYLQKENIIDESGMPKERFSAEFPKEGPSILRIQQVVRGDSAAYFCASSRSRQETYEQYFGPGTRLTVT.